The present T cell receptor beta chain was sequenced within a study of control samples from healthy donors and cancer patients. Assay: immunoSEQ multiplex PCR; the TCRdb copy retains only in-frame clones and omits some. Found here are roughly 120,000 clones, 70% to 90% of them singletons; the top ten hold less than 3%. Between the trimmed V and J ends, which lost 0 bases and 4 bases, there was a span of 7 bases. This CDR3 contains 13 residues. This clone appeared a single time. V is TRBV12-3 or TRBV12-4 and J is TRBJ2-7, with D perhaps TRBD2 (5 bases). This clonotype was obtained from a woman in her 70s in good health. The sample taken for sequencing was blood. CDR3 in DNA: TGTGCCAGCAGTTTAGCGGGCGGGTACGAGCAGTACTTC. This gives the protein CASSLAGGYEQYF.